These T cell receptor beta chains were read from a single sample in a study of T cell responses to AZD1222 COVID-19 vaccine. Here immunoSEQ multiplex PCR was the method, and the copy in TCRdb shows in-frame clones only, minus some. Of over 150,000 clones in the sample, approximately 90% were seen once. Sequenced material: peripheral blood, taken on day 0 of AZD1222 vaccination. These receptors were taken from an adult in good health. Each CDR3 is given with its conserved first and last residue. Fields, in order: CDR3 DNA, CDR3 protein, clone size, D gene, J gene, V gene. A D gene is named only where the DNA matches it firmly. Not all rows give a size; the values are once, few, many and, for expanded clones, a class.

TGTGCCAGCTCACCGGACTATAATTCACCCCTCCACTTT | CASSPDYNSPLHF | . | . | TRBJ1-6 | TRBV18
TGTGCCACCAGTGATTCCTACCGAGGCGGGGAGACCCAGTACTTC | CATSDSYRGGETQYF | . | . | TRBJ2-5 | TRBV24-1
TGTGCTAGCAGCTTATCCTTGGGGAGCTCGGGGGAGACCCAGTACTTC | CASSLSLGSSGETQYF | . | . | TRBJ2-5 | TRBV7-7
TGTGCCAGCAGTTCCCCGGTGGCAGGGAACACTGAAGCTTTCTTT | CASSSPVAGNTEAFF | once | . | TRBJ1-1 | TRBV6-5
TGTGCCAGCAGCTTACCTCTGACAGGGGGGATTTCGGATTCACCCCTCCACTTT | CASSLPLTGGISDSPLHF | . | TRBD1 | TRBJ1-6 | TRBV11-2
TGTGCCAGCAGCCGACAGTCCCGCTATGGCTACACCTTC | CASSRQSRYGYTF | . | . | TRBJ1-2 | TRBV12-3/TRBV12-4
TGTGCCAGCAGCCGACTCAATGGGGGGGTAGGAACCGGGGAGCTGTTTTTT | CASSRLNGGVGTGELFF | . | TRBD2 | TRBJ2-2 | TRBV4-2
TGTGCCAGCAGCCCCCGGCTGAGCGTGGGCTCTGGGGCCAACGTCCTGACTTTC | CASSPRLSVGSGANVLTF | once | . | TRBJ2-6 | TRBV7-9
TGTGCCAGTAGTAAGGGCTCCCCAGGCGGAGAGACCCAGTACTTC | CASSKGSPGGETQYF | once | . | TRBJ2-5 | TRBV19
TGTGCCAGCAGCCCAAGTCAGAATTCACCCCTCCACTTT | CASSPSQNSPLHF | few | . | TRBJ1-6 | TRBV7-9
TGCGCCAGCAGCTTGACAGGGGGTGCAGATACGCAGTATTTT | CASSLTGGADTQYF | . | TRBD1 | TRBJ2-3 | TRBV5-1
TGTGCCAGCGGCGGAAATACGCAGTATTTT | CASGGNTQYF | . | . | TRBJ2-3 | TRBV28
TGTGCCAGCAGAGTGCTCCGGAGGGGGCTGATCGAAGGAAACACCATATATTTT | CASRVLRRGLIEGNTIYF | . | TRBD1 | TRBJ1-3 | TRBV5-8
TGTGCCAGCAGTTTACCCACCAGGGAGGGCCGGCCCCAGCATTTT | CASSLPTREGRPQHF | . | . | TRBJ1-5 | TRBV28
TGTGCCAGCAGTGAGAGTCGTTCGTCCCTCCACTTT | CASSESRSSLHF | . | . | TRBJ1-6 | TRBV6-1
TGTGCCAGCAGTAAGGTGGAGGGGTGGCTGTTTTTT | CASSKVEGWLFF | . | . | TRBJ1-4 | TRBV6-5
TGCAGCGTTGTACAGGCGGATGAAAAACTGTTTTTT | CSVVQADEKLFF | few | . | TRBJ1-4 | TRBV29-1
TGTGCCAGCAGTGCGGACTACAAGGACCTCCACTTT | CASSADYKDLHF | once | . | TRBJ1-6 | TRBV12-3/TRBV12-4
TGTGCCAGCAGCGAATATGGACAGGGGGGACTAGCGGGAGTGCAGTACTTC | CASSEYGQGGLAGVQYF | . | TRBD2 | TRBJ2-7 | TRBV7-6
TGTGCCTGGAGTCGGGACAGCGAAAATCAGCCCCAGCATTTT | CAWSRDSENQPQHF | . | TRBD1 | TRBJ1-5 | TRBV30
TGTGCCAGCAGTGAAGTATCGGGTAGGGGTAACACCGGGGAGCTGTTTTTT | CASSEVSGRGNTGELFF | . | . | TRBJ2-2 | TRBV25-1
TGTGCCAGCAGCTTACAAGGCAGCTACCAAGAGACCCAGTACTTC | CASSLQGSYQETQYF | . | . | TRBJ2-5 | TRBV7-2
TGCGCCAGCAGCGGGTCTCTAGGGGGTAATGAAAAACTGTTTTTT | CASSGSLGGNEKLFF | once | . | TRBJ1-4 | TRBV5-1
TGTGCCAGCAGCTGGCGGGGGGGGGCGGATGAGCAGTTCTTC | CASSWRGGADEQFF | . | TRBD2 | TRBJ2-1 | TRBV7-2
TGTGCCAGCAGCTTAGGTGTGAGCTCCTATAATTCACCCCTCCACTTT | CASSLGVSSYNSPLHF | . | . | TRBJ1-6 | TRBV11-2
TGTGCCAGCTCACGGGACAGGAGCTCCTACGAGCAGTACTTC | CASSRDRSSYEQYF | . | TRBD1 | TRBJ2-7 | TRBV18